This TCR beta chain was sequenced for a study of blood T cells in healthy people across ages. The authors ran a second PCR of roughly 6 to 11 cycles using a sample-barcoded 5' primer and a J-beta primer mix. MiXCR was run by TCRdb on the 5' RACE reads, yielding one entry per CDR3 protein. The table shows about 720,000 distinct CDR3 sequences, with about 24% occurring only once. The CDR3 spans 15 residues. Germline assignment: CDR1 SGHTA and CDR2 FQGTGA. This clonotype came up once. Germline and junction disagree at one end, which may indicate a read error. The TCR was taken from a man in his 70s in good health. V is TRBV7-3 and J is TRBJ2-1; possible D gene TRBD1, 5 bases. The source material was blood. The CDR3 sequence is CASSLGRAINNERFF. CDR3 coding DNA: TGTGCCAGCAGCTTAGGCAGGGCTATTAACAATGAGCGGTTCTTC.